This TCR beta chain was captured in a study of early T cells in non-severe SARS-CoV-2 infection. This clonotype was recorded many times. There are 16 residues in the CDR3. V dropped 3 bases and J dropped 8; count of bases not matched to a gene: 9. Germline V gene lookup returns CDR1 KGHSH and CDR2 LQKENI. Each cDNA molecule carried a unique molecular identifier. TCRdb used MiXCR to reprocess the 5' RACE reads, holding one entry per CDR3 protein. The top ten clones hold under 9% of a sample with about 66,000 distinct CDR3 sequences, 18% of them seen once. This clonotype was obtained from an adult who was a healthcare worker with PCR-confirmed SARS-CoV-2 infection or an uninfected control (not recorded which). The chain couples TRBV18 to TRBJ1-4; 10 bases match TRBD1. The input for sequencing was whole blood, taken at baseline. In DNA, the CDR3 is TGTGCCAGCTCACCCCAACGTGGGACAGGGGAAGAAAAACTGTTTTTT. It encodes CASSPQRGTGEEKLFF. Complete variable domain (other parts from reference TRBV18 and TRBJ1-4): NAGVMQNPRHLVRRRGQEARLRCSPMKGHSHVYWYRQLPEEGLKFMVYLQKENIIDESGMPKERFSAEFPKEGPSILRIQQVVRGDSAAYFCASSPQRGTGEEKLFFGSGTQLSVL.